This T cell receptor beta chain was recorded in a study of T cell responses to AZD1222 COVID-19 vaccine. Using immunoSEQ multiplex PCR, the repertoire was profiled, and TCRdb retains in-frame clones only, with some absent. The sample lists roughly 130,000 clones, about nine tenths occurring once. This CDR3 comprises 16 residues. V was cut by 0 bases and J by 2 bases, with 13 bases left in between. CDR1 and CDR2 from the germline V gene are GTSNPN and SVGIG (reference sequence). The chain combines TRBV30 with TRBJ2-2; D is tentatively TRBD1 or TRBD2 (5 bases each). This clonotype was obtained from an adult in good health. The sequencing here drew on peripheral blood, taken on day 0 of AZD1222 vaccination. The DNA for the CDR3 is TGTGCCTGGAGTGTACTGGGGGTTATTAACACCGGGGAGCTGTTTTTT. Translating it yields CAWSVLGVINTGELFF.